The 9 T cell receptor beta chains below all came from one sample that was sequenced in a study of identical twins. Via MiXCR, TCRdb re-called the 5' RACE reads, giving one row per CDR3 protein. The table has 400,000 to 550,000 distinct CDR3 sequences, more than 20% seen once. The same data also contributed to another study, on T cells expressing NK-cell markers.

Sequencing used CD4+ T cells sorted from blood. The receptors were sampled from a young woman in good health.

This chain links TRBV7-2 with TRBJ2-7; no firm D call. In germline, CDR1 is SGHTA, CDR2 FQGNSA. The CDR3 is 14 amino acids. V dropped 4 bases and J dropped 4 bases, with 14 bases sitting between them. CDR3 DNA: TGTGCCAGCAGCTCAGCCGGGCTGGGATACGAGCAGTACTTC. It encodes CASSSAGLGYEQYF.

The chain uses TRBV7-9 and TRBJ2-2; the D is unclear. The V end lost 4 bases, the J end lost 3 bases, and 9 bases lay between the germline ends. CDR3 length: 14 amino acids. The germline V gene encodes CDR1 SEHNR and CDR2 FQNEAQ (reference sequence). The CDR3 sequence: CASSSRGYTGELFF. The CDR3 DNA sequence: TGTGCCAGCAGCTCCCGCGGCTACACCGGGGAGCTGTTTTTT.

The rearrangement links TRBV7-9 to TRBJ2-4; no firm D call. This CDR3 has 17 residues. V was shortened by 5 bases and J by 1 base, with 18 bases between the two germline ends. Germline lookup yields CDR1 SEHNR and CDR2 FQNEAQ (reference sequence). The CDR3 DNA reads TGTGCCAGCAGCCGCAATCTCCTAGGTTGGGCCAAAAACATTCAGTACTTC. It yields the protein CASSRNLLGWAKNIQYF.

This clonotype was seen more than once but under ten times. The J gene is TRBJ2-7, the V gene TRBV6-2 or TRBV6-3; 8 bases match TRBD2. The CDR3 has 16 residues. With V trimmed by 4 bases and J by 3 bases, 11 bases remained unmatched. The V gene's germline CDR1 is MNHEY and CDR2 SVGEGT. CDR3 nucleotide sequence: TGTGCCAGCAGTTCCCCAAGACTAGCGAGGGGCTACGAGCAGTACTTC. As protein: CASSSPRLARGYEQYF.

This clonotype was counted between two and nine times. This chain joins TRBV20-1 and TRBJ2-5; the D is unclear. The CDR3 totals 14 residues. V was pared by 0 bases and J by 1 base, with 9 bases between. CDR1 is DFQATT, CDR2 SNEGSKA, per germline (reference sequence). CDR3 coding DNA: TGCAGTGCTAGAGATATCGCCTTCCAAGAGACCCAGTACTTC. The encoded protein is CSARDIAFQETQYF.

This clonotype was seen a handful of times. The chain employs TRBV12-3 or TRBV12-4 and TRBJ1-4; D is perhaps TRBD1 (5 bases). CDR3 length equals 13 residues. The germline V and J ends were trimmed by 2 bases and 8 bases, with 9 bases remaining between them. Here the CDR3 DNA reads TGTGCCAGCAGTTTAAGAAGGGGCGAAAAACTGTTTTTT. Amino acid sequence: CASSLRRGEKLFF.

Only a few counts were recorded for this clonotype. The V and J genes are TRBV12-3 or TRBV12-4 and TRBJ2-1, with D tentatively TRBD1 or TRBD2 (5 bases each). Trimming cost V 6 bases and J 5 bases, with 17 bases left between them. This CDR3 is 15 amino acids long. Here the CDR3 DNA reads TGTGCCAGCAGACCCCTGGGACGGGCTAACAATGAGCAGTTCTTC. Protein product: CASRPLGRANNEQFF.

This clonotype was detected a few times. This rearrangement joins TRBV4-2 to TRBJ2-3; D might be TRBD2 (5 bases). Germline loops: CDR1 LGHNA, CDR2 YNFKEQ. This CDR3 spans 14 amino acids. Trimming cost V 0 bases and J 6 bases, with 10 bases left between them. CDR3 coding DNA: TGTGCCAGCAGCCAAGATCCGGGCGGGGATACGCAGTATTTT. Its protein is CASSQDPGGDTQYF.

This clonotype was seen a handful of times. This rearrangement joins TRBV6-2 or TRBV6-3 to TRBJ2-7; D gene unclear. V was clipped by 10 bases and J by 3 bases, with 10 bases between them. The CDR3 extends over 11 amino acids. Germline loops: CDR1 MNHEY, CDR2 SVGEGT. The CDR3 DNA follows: TGTGCCACCCGGGCCGTCTACGAGCAGTACTTC. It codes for CATRAVYEQYF.